This TCR beta chain is drawn from a study of a mutant IDH1 vaccine in newly diagnosed glioma. Overall study context: Weeks 1, 3, 5, 7, 11, 15, 19 and 23 were when patients received their eight vaccinations. Investigators started vaccination 4-6 weeks after radiotherapy alone, or with temozolomide cycles. Study results and limitations: The authors found pseudoprogression apparently unrelated to changes in top peripheral T cell clonotypes.

This CDR3 has 18 residues. Unmatched junction bases numbered 8, after V lost 5 bases and J lost 2 bases. CDR1 MNHEY and CDR2 SMNVEV come from the germline V gene (reference sequence). Sequencing used immunoSEQ multiplex PCR; TCRdb keeps in-frame clones, though not all of them. The sample yields tens of thousands of clones, just over 70% seen once. As for this clone: What it binds is not known.

The time point is: week 11, during vaccination. Vaccination comprised doses that each held 300 ug of mutant IDH1 20-mer peptide, plus topical imiquimod. The specimen was peripheral blood mononuclear cells (PBMCs), collected from a glioma patient whose treatment included an IDH1 peptide vaccine. This rearrangement joins TRBV27 to TRBJ2-2; 13 nucleotides line up with TRBD2. The TCR originated in a man younger than 35 with glioma. Some clones in this sample may be carry-over from other donors' samples. The CDR3 is CASSHSGTSGKNTGELFF. Written as DNA, the CDR3 is TGTGCCAGCAGTCACTCCGGGACTAGCGGGAAAAACACCGGGGAGCTGTTTTTT.